The next 18 T cell receptor beta chains were all read from a single sample in a study of breast tumors, draining lymph nodes, adjacent tissues. Using its own MiXCR run on the multiplex PCR reads, TCRdb lists one record per CDR3 protein. The data contain under 150,000 distinct CDR3 sequences, less than 25% of them seen just once; the ten biggest clones take up 2% to 2.5%. Axillary draining lymph nodes of breast cancer patients supplied the node samples. The specimen was axillary lymph node tissue. The receptors come from a female donor with breast cancer. Some clones in this sample may be carry-over from other donors' samples.

This clonotype was seen at least ten times. This chain uses TRBV2 with TRBJ2-1; no clear D gene. The V and J ends lost 3 bases and 15 bases respectively, with 18 bases between them. The CDR3 is made up of 13 amino acids. The germline CDR1 and CDR2 sequences are SNHLY and FYNNEI. Written as DNA, the CDR3 is TGTGCCAGCAGTGAGTCAGAAGACACGAGCAGGTTCTTC. This translates into CASSESEDTSRFF. The full variable domain, with the rest looked up from reference TRBV2 and TRBJ2-1, is EPEVTQTPSHQVTQMGQEVILRCVPISNHLYFYWYRQILGQKVEFLVSFYNNEISEKSEIFDDQFSVERPDGSNFTLKIRSTKLEDSAMYFCASSESEDTSRFFGPGTRLTVL.

To note about this clonotype: This sequence may be a read error, since a much larger clone differs from it by one base. V is TRBV5-5 and J is TRBJ2-5, with 7 bases matching TRBD1. Per germline, CDR1 SGHKS and CDR2 YYEKEE (reference sequence). The CDR3 spans 14 residues. DNA for the CDR3: TGTGCCAGCAGTTTGTGGACAGGTCAAGAGACCCGGTACTTC. Its translation is CASSLWTGQETRYF.

Points on this clonotype: An end of the junction differs from the germline gene, which may be a read error. The chain links TRBV11-3 to TRBJ2-2, with 12 bases identical to TRBD2. The CDR3 is made up of 20 amino acids. Germline V gene data show CDR1 as SGHNT and CDR2 as YENEEA. CDR3 nucleotide sequence: TGTGCCAGCAGCTTAGATCGGGGTCTAGCGGGAGGGCCACACACCGGGGAGCCGTTTTTT. This sequence encodes CASSLDRGLAGGPHTGEPFF.

This clonotype was picked up many times. V usage is TRBV9 and J usage is TRBJ1-6; D is uncertain. The CDR3 has 18 residues. V was trimmed by 0 bases and J by 5 bases, leaving 18 bases between them. From germline, CDR1 is SGDLS and CDR2 YYNGEE. In DNA, the CDR3 is TGTGCCAGCAGCGTAGAGAAAGGGCGAGCACTTAATAATTCACCCCTCCACTTT. Its protein product is CASSVEKGRALNNSPLHF.

The chain joins TRBV28 to TRBJ1-3; D is unclear. The V end was cut by 5 bases, the J end by 0 bases, with 14 bases between. The length of the CDR3 is 16 residues. The germline V gene has CDR1 MDHEN and CDR2 SYDVKM. CDR3 in amino acids: CASSPTTAISGNTIYF. DNA for the CDR3: TGTGCCAGCAGTCCGACTACAGCGATCTCTGGAAACACCATATATTTT.

The sample holds a few counts of this clonotype. J is TRBJ2-2 and V is TRBV7-9; D is undetermined. The CDR3 has 13 residues. V shed 0 bases and J shed 4 bases, with 3 bases lying between them. Germline V gene data show CDR1 as SEHNR and CDR2 as FQNEAQ (reference sequence). Written as DNA, the CDR3 is TGTGCCAGCAGCTTAGCGAGCACCGGGGAGCTGTTTTTT. Protein: CASSLASTGELFF.

This clonotype was counted ten times or more. This rearrangement joins TRBV5-1 to TRBJ2-7, with D maybe TRBD1 (6 bases). The V end was cut by 1 base, the J end by 1 base, with 12 bases between. Germline V CDR1 and CDR2: SGHRS, YFSETQ. The CDR3 spans 15 residues. CDR3 DNA: TGCGCCAGCAGCTTGACCAGGGACAAATCCTACGAGCAGTACTTC. Residues: CASSLTRDKSYEQYF. The variable domain in full, completed from reference TRBV5-1 and TRBJ2-7, reads KAGVTQTPRYLIKTRGQQVTLSCSPISGHRSVSWYQQTPGQGLQFLFEYFSETQRNKGNFPGRFSGRQFSNSRSEMNVSTLELGDSALYLCASSLTRDKSYEQYFGPGTRLTVT.

This clonotype came up many times. This sequence joins TRBV20-1 and TRBJ2-7; D is unclear. Germline-derived CDR1 and CDR2 are DFQATT and SNEGSKA (reference sequence). This CDR3 has 12 amino acids. Trimming cost V 3 bases and J 5 bases, with 11 bases left between them. This CDR3 reads CSASYNPHEQYF. CDR3 bases: TGCAGTGCTAGCTACAACCCCCACGAGCAGTACTTC.

Ten or more counts support this clonotype. The genes are TRBV11-2 and TRBJ2-3; D uncertain. Germline lookup yields CDR1 SGHAT and CDR2 FQNNGV. The CDR3 covers 12 residues. Trimming removed 3 bases from V and 5 bases from J, with 6 bases in between. CDR3 nucleotide sequence: TGTGCCAGCAGCTTTAGAGGAGATACGCAGTATTTT. Translating it yields CASSFRGDTQYF. The entire variable domain, with the rest obtained from reference TRBV11-2 and TRBJ2-3, is as follows: EAGVAQSPRYKIIEKRQSVAFWCNPISGHATLYWYQQILGQGPKLLIQFQNNGVVDDSQLPKDRFSAERLKGVDSTLKIQPAKLEDSAVYLCASSFRGDTQYFGPGTRLTVL.

To note about this clonotype: A single base separates this from a much larger clone, so it may be a read error. The V gene is TRBV5-1, the J gene TRBJ2-5, with 8 bases identical to TRBD2. This CDR3 region has 18 residues. Looked up from germline, CDR1 is SGHRS and CDR2 is YFSETQ. Unmatched junction bases numbered 12, after V lost 0 bases and J lost 2 bases. CDR3 protein: CASSLGPLPGGPQETQYF. DNA for the CDR3: TGCGCCAGCAGCTTGGGGCCCCTCCCGGGGGGGCCACAAGAGACCCAGTACTTC.

This clonotype was detected many times. The V gene is TRBV6-5, the J gene TRBJ2-3, with 11 bases that match TRBD2. The germline V gene has CDR1 MNHEY and CDR2 SVGAGI. V was clipped by 6 bases and J by 5 bases; unmatched bases: 10. The length of the CDR3 is 16 residues. The CDR3 here is CASRSQTSGIGDTQYF. The CDR3 nucleotides read TGTGCCAGCAGATCCCAGACTAGCGGGATTGGAGATACGCAGTATTTT.

The chain carries TRBV6-5 and TRBJ2-3, with D perhaps being TRBD1 or TRBD2 (6 bases each). V was cut by 8 bases and J by 0 bases, with 27 bases left in between. The CDR3 consists of 19 residues. Germline lookup yields CDR1 MNHEY and CDR2 SVGAGI. CDR3 sequence (DNA): TGTGCCAGCGCAAGGGGGGAGGAGAACTTATGCGTTAGCACAGATACGCAGTATTTT. It translates to CASARGEENLCVSTDTQYF.

This clonotype has ten or more counts. This chain connects TRBV7-9 to TRBJ2-1; 10 bases are a match to TRBD2. CDR3 length: 15 residues. J lost 4 bases, V lost 5 bases, and 5 bases had no gene match. CDR1 SEHNR and CDR2 FQNEAQ come from the germline V gene (reference sequence). In DNA, the CDR3 is TGTGCCAGCAGCCCAGCTAGCGGGGGTTACAATGAGCAGTTCTTC. Its translation is CASSPASGGYNEQFF.

Regarding this clonotype: A read error may be the cause here, since a much bigger clone is one base away. The rearrangement links TRBV4-1 to TRBJ2-5, with 11 bases that match TRBD2. Per germline, CDR1 MGHRA and CDR2 YSYEKL. This CDR3 contains 17 residues. The CDR3 nucleotides are TGCGCCTGCAGCCAAGACCCGGGACTAGCGGAAAGAGGGACCCAGTACTTC. Protein product: CACSQDPGLAERGTQYF.

This clonotype was seen ten or more times. V usage is TRBV6-1 and J usage is TRBJ1-6; tentatively, D is TRBD1 (5 bases). V was trimmed by 5 bases and J by 10 bases, leaving 18 bases between them. The length of the CDR3 is 15 residues. Germline V gene sequence: CDR1 MNHNS, CDR2 SASEGT. The CDR3 spells CASSKQVNPTSPLHF. CDR3 sequence (DNA): TGTGCCAGCAGTAAACAGGTCAATCCCACCTCACCCCTCCACTTT.

Regarding this clonotype: It may be a read error: a sequence one base away is much more abundant. The rearrangement uses TRBV14 and TRBJ2-5, with D tentatively TRBD2 (6 bases). Germline V gene data show CDR1 as SGHDN and CDR2 as FVKESK. The CDR3 length is 16 residues. The germline V and J ends were trimmed by 4 bases and 9 bases, with 24 bases remaining between them. The CDR3 here is CASSPGFVPRGEAQYF. The CDR3 DNA reads TGTGCCAGCAGCCCAGGCTTTGTCCCGAGAGGGGAGGCCCAGTACTTC.

The rearrangement uses TRBV12-3 or TRBV12-4 and TRBJ2-1; TRBD2 matches 16 bases. J lost 0 bases, V lost 3 bases, and 14 bases had no gene match. The CDR3 consists of 22 residues. The CDR3 is CASSFVGSGTSGRENSYNEQFF. The CDR3, as DNA: TGTGCCAGCAGTTTCGTTGGTTCCGGGACTAGCGGGAGGGAAAACTCCTACAATGAGCAGTTCTTC.

This clonotype was observed at least ten times. CDR3 sequence: CASSLGRGRTYEQYF. CDR3 nucleotide sequence: TGTGCCAGCAGCTTAGGCAGGGGGAGAACCTACGAGCAGTACTTC. This chain uses TRBV7-9 with TRBJ2-7; TRBD1 agrees at 7 bases. CDR1 and CDR2 from the germline V gene are SEHNR and FQNEAQ (reference sequence). The trim removed 1 base at V and 2 bases at J, leaving 5 bases unmatched. CDR3 size: 15 residues.